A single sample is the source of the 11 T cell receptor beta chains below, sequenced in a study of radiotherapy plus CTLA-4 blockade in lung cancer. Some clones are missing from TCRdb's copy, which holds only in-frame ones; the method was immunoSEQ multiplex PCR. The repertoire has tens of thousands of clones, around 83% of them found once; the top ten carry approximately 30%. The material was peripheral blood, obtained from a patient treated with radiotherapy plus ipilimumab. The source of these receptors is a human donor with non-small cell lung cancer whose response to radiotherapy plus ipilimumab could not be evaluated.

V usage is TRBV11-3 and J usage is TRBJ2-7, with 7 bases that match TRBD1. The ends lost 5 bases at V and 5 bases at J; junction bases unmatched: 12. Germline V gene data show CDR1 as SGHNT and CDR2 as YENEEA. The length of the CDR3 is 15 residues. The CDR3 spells CASSQNTGQTNEQYF. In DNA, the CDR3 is TGTGCCAGCAGCCAAAATACGGGACAGACGAACGAGCAGTACTTC.

The CDR3 spells CASSSAGAYEQYF. CDR3 nucleotides: TGTGCCAGCAGCAGCGCGGGGGCCTACGAGCAGTACTTC. This rearrangement joins TRBV5-5 to TRBJ2-7; TRBD2 aligns across 7 bases. The V and J ends lost 4 bases and 2 bases, in that order; junction bases with no gene match: 3. CDR1 and CDR2 (germline): SGHKS, YYEKEE (reference sequence). The CDR3 sequence is 13 residues long.

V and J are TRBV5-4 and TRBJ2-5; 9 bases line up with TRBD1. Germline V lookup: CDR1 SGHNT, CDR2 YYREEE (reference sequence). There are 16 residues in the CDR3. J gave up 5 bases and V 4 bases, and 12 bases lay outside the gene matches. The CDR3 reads CASSVRTGTGQETQYF. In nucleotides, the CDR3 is TGTGCCAGCAGCGTGCGAACCGGGACAGGGCAGGAGACCCAGTACTTC.

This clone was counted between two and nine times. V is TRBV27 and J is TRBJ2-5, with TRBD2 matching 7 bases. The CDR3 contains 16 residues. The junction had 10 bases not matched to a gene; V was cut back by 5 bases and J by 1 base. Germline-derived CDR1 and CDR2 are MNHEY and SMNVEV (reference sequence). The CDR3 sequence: CASSPWGGRIQETQYF. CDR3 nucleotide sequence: TGTGCCAGCAGTCCCTGGGGGGGGAGAATCCAAGAGACCCAGTACTTC.

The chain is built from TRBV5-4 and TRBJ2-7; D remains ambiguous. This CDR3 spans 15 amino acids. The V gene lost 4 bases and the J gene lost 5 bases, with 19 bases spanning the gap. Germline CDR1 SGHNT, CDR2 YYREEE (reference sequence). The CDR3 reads CASSPSALAVDEQYF. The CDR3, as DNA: TGTGCCAGCAGCCCCTCGGCGTTGGCGGTAGACGAGCAGTACTTC.

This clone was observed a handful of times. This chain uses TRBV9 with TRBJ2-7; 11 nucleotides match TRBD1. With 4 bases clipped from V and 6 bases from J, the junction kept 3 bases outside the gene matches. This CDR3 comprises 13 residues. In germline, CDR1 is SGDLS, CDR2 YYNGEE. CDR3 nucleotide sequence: TGTGCCAGCAGCCTAGGACAGGGGGCCGAGCAGTACTTC. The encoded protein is CASSLGQGAEQYF.

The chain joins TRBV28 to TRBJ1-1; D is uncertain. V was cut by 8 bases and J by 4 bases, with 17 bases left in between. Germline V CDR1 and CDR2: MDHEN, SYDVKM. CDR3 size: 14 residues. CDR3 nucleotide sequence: TGTGCCAGCTGCCGGTCGGGGTCGAGCACTGAAGCTTTCTTT. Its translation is CASCRSGSSTEAFF.

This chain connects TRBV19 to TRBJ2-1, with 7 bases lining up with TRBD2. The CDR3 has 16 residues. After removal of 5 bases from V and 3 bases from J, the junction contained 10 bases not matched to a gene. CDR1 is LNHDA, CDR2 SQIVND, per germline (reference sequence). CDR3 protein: CASSPTSAHFYNEQFF. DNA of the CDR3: TGTGCCAGTAGTCCTACTAGCGCGCATTTCTACAATGAGCAGTTCTTC. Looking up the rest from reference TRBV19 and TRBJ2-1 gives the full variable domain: DGGITQSPKYLFRKEGQNVTLSCEQNLNHDAMYWYRQDPGQGLRLIYYSQIVNDFQKGDIAEGYSVSREKKESFPLTVTSAQKNPTAFYLCASSPTSAHFYNEQFFGPGTRLTVL.

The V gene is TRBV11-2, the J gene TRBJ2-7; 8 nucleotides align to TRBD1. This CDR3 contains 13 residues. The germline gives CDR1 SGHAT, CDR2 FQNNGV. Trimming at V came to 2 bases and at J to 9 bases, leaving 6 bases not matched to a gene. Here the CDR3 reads CASSLRQGIGQYF. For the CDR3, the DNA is TGTGCCAGCAGCTTAAGACAGGGGATAGGGCAGTACTTC.

The CDR3, as DNA: TGTGCCATCAGTGAGTCGGACATCTATGGCTACACCTTC. It translates to CAISESDIYGYTF. The J gene is TRBJ1-2, the V gene TRBV10-3; TRBD1 might be the D (5 bases). Between the trimmed V and J ends, which lost 0 bases and 4 bases, there was a span of 6 bases. Germline lookup yields CDR1 ENHRY and CDR2 SYGVKD. CDR3 length: 13 amino acids.

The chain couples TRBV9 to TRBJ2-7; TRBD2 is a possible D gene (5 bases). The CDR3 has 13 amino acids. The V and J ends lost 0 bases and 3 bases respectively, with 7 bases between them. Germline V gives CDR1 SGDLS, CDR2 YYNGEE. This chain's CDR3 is CASSVASNYEQYF. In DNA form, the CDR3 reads TGTGCCAGCAGCGTAGCTAGCAACTACGAGCAGTACTTC.